This T cell receptor (beta chain) was identified during a study of T-cell memory formation after mild COVID-19. V shed 5 bases and J shed 5 bases, with 10 bases lying between them. The CDR3 runs 13 residues. Germline assignment: CDR1 SGHVS and CDR2 FNYEAQ. Notes on the study in general: Contracting CD4+ clones lay largely in CM and EM, with CD8+ ones residing in EMRA.

As for this clonotype: Its antigen is unidentified.

From the 5' RACE reads, TCRdb called clonotypes with MiXCR, one entry per CDR3 protein. The sample holds about 270,000 distinct CDR3 sequences, around 16% seen once. What was sequenced was PBMCs or a T cell subset sorted from them (not recorded which). The chain is built from TRBV7-6 and TRBJ1-5; D call uncertain. The TCR originated in a man younger than 35 who had mild COVID-19 (a few samples of this study predate the infection). Cell type and time point are not known. CDR3 nucleotide sequence: TGTGCCAGCAGCCCATATCGGGATCAGCCCCAGCATTTT. Translating it yields CASSPYRDQPQHF.